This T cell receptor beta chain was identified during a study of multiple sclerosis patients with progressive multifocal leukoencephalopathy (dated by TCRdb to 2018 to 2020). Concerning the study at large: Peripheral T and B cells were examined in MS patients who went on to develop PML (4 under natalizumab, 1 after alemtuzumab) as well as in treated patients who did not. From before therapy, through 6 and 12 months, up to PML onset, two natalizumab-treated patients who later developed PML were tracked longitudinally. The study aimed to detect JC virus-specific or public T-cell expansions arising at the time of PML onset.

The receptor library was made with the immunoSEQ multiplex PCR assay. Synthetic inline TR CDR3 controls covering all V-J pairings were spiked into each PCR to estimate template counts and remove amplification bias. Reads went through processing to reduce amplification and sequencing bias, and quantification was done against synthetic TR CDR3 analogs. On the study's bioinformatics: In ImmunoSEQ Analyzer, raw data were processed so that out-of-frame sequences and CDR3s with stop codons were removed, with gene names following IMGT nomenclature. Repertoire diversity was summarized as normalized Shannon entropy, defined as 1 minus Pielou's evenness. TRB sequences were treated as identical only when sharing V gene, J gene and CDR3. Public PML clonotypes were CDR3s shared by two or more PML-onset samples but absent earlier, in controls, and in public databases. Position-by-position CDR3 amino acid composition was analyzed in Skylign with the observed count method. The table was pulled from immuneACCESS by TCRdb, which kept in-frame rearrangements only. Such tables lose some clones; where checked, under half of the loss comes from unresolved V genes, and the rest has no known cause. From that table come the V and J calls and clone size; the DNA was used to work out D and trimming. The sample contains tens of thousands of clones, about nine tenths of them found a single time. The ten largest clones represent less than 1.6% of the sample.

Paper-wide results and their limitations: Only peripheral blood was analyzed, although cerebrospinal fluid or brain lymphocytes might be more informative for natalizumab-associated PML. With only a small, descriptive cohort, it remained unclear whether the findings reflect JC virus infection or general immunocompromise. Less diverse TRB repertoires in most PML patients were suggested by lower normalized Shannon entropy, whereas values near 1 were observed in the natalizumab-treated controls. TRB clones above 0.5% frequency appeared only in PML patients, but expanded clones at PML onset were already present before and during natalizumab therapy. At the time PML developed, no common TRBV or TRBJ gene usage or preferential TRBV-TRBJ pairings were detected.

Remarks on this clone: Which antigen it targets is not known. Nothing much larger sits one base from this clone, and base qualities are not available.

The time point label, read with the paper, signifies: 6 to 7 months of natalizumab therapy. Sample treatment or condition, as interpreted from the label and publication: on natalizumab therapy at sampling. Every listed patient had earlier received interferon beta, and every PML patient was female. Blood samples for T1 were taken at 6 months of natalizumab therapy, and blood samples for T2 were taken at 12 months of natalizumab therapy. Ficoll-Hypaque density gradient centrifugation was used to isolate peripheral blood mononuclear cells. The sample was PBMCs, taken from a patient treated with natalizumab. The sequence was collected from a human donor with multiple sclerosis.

CDR3 region: CASSLVRLAPTYEQYF. The DNA sequence follows: TGTGCCAGCAGCTTAGTTCGGCTAGCGCCCACCTACGAGCAGTACTTC. This chain joins TRBV7-2 to TRBJ2-7; the D region possibly corresponds to TRBD2 (6 bases align). Reading the germline V gene gives CDR1 SGHTA and CDR2 FQGNSA. The CDR3 runs 16 amino acids, cysteine and phenylalanine included. Of the read, only the CDR3 DNA is kept; its 48 bases are in frame from base 1. The V and J ends are trimmed by 1 base and 2 bases, leaving 15 bases between them.